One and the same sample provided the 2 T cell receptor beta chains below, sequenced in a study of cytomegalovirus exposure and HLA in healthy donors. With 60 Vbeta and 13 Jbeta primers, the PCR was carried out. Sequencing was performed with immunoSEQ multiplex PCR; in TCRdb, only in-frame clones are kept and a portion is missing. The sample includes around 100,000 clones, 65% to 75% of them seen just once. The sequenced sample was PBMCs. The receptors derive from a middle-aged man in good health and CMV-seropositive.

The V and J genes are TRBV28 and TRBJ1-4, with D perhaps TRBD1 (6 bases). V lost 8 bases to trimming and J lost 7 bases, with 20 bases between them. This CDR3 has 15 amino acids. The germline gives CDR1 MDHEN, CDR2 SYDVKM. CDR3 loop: CASQHYREITEKLFF. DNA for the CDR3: TGTGCCAGCCAACATTACAGGGAGATAACTGAAAAACTGTTTTTT.

The CDR3 reads CASSLGPVGSLLGYNEQFF. In DNA form, the CDR3 reads TGCGCCAGCAGCTTGGGTCCAGTCGGGAGTCTACTAGGGTACAATGAGCAGTTCTTC. The chain recombines TRBV5-1 with TRBJ2-1, with a weak D call TRBD2 (6 bases). The germline CDR1 and CDR2 sequences are SGHRS and YFSETQ. The ends were cut back, 0 bases at V and 4 bases at J, with 23 bases in the middle. The CDR3 has 19 amino acids.